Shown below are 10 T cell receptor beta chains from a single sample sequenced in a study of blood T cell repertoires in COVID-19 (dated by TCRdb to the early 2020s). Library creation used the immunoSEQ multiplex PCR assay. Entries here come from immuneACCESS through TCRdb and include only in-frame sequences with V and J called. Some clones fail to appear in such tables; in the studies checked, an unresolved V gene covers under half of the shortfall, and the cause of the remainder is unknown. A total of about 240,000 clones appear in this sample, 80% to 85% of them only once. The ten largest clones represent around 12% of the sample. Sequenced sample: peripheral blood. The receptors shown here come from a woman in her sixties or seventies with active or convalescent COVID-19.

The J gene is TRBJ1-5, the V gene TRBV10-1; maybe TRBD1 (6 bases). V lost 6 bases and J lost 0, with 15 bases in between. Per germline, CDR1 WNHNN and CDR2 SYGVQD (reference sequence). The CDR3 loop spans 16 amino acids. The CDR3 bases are TGCGCCAGCAGAACCGGGACACCGGTTAGCAATCAGCCCCAGCATTTT. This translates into CASRTGTPVSNQPQHF.

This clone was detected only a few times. CDR3 sequence reads: CASSYSGLAGGPTGGYEQYF. The CDR3 DNA follows: TGTGCCAGCAGTTACTCGGGACTAGCGGGGGGGCCGACTGGCGGATACGAGCAGTACTTC. The chain joins TRBV6-2 or TRBV6-3 to TRBJ2-7; 16 bases are a match to TRBD2. The CDR3 is made up of 20 amino acids. V lost 0 bases to trimming and J lost 4 bases; unmatched junction nucleotides: 12. Germline loops: CDR1 MNHEY, CDR2 SVGEGT.

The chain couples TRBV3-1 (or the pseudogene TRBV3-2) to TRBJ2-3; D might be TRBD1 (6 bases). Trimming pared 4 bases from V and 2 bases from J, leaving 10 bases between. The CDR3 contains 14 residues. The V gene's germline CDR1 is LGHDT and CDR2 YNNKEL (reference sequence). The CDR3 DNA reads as TGTGCCAGCAGCCGGGACACGACCACAGATACGCAGTATTTT. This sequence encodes CASSRDTTTDTQYF.

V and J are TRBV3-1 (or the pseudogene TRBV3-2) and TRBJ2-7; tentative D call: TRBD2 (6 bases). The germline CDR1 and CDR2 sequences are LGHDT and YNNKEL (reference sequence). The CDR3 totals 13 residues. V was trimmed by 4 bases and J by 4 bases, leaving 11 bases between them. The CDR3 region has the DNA TGTGCCAGCAGCCCGGGGGAGGTTTACGAGCAGTACTTC. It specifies CASSPGEVYEQYF.

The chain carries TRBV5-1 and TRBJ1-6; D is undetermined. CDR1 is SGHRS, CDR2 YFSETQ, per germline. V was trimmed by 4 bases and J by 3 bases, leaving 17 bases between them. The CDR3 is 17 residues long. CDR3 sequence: CASSPNPAGDYNSPLHF. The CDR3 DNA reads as TGCGCCAGCAGCCCAAACCCAGCAGGTGACTATAATTCACCCCTCCACTTT.

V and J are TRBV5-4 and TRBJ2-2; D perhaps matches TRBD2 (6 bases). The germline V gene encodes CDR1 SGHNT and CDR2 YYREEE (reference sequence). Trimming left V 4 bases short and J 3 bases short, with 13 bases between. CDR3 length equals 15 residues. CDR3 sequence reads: CASSARLGDTGELFF. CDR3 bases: TGTGCCAGCAGCGCTCGACTAGGGGACACCGGGGAGCTGTTTTTT.

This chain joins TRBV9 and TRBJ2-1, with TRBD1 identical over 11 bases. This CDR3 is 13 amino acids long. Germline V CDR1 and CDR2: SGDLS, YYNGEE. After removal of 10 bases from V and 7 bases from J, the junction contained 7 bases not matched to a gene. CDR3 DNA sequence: TGTGCCGGAGGGACAGGGGGTGGGAATGAGCAGTTCTTC. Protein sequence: CAGGTGGGNEQFF.

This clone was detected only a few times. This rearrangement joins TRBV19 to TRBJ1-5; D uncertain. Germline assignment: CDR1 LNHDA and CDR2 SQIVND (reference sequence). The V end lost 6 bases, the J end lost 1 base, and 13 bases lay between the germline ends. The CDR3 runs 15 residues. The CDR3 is CASSPLKLSNQPQHF. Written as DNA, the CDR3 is TGTGCCAGTAGCCCCCTTAAGCTCAGCAATCAGCCCCAGCATTTT.

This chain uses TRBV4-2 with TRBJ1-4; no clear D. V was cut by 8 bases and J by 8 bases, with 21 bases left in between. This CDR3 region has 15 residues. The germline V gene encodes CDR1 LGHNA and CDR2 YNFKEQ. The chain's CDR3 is CASREFESEGEKLFF. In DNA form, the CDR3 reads TGTGCCAGCCGCGAGTTTGAATCGGAGGGAGAAAAACTGTTTTTT.

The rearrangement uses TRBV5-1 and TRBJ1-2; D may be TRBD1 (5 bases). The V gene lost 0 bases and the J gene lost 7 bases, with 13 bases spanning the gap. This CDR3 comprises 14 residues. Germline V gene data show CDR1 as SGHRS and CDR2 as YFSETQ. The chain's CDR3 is CASSLALGEGGYTF. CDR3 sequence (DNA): TGCGCCAGCAGCTTGGCCCTGGGGGAGGGTGGCTACACCTTC.